This record looks at one TCR beta chain sequence and its context. This clonotype was observed a few times. Its antigen specificity is not known. Within one base of it there is no much larger clone, and no base qualities were kept. This entry comes from a study of post-analysis software for immune sequencing data (dated by TCRdb to between 2015 and 2016). Looking at the study overall: The recorded disease courses included relapsing-remitting, secondary progressive and progressive-relapsing multiple sclerosis, and some patients had no subtype annotation. Patient repertoires were compared against about a dozen previously published healthy control repertoires from donors aged 6 to 25 years. A subset of samples was prepared in parallel using single-end sample barcoding, then pooled and co-amplified after Illumina adapter ligation.

Receptors were amplified or captured by PCR. The sequencer was an Illumina HiSeq 2500. To reduce PCR and sequencing biases, unique molecular identifiers were built into the TCR beta cDNA libraries. Approximately 500,000 cDNA molecules were obtained per 1 to 10 million input T cells, so each molecule approximated one T cell. The patient libraries were prepared and sequenced using the same protocol as the earlier healthy control dataset. Within a given batch, samples were prepared together, multiplexed and sequenced on the same HiSeq lane. On the study's bioinformatics: MIGEC handled the raw barcoded reads, throwing out single-read molecular identifier groups before consensus assembly and CDR3 extraction. Clonotype tables were post-analysed with VDJtools, normalizing diversity by down-sampling all datasets to the smallest sample size. In repertoire overlap clustering, CDR3 amino acid sequences, but not nucleotide sequences, were matched to correct batch-related cross-sample contamination. TCRdb cleaned the public reads at Q25 with fastp, built clones with MiXCR and kept in-frame beta chains. Rows matching on CDR3 protein sequence are summarized as one entry with the most common DNA and genes. It is TCRdb's table, rather than the study itself, that gives the V and J calls and clone size. The sample includes 500,000 to 600,000 distinct CDR3 sequences, with around 47% observed a single time. The ten largest clones represent about 1.5% of the sample.

TCR beta repertoires were profiled from peripheral blood of some 13 young patients with multiple sclerosis to demonstrate the VDJtools post-analysis software. Multiple sclerosis patients were children and adolescents aged about 6 to 15 years. Study-wide findings and limitations: Direct clustering with F measure showed strong co-clustering of samples prepared in the same batch, prompting a batch-effect correction. The control group was slightly older than the multiple sclerosis patient group. Compared with controls, multiple sclerosis patients had significantly lower normalized Chao1 diversity, a finding suggesting substantial peripheral T-cell clonal expansion. Significantly higher frequencies in patients than in controls were found for about 5 TRBV segments, including TRBV5-6, TRBV5-1 and TRBV20-1.

Cut back by 6 bases and 11 bases, the V and J ends lie 15 bases apart. The CDR3, from cysteine to phenylalanine, totals 12 residues. CDR3 DNA only is kept here, 36 bases in frame from base 1. This TCR came from a girl under 18 with multiple sclerosis. Specimen: blood. The chain is assembled from TRBV12-3 or TRBV12-4 and TRBJ2-3, with the D gene not clear enough to name. The encoded CDR3 is CASSIGRSKQYF. The nucleotide sequence is TGTGCCAGCAGCATCGGACGGAGTAAGCAGTATTTT.